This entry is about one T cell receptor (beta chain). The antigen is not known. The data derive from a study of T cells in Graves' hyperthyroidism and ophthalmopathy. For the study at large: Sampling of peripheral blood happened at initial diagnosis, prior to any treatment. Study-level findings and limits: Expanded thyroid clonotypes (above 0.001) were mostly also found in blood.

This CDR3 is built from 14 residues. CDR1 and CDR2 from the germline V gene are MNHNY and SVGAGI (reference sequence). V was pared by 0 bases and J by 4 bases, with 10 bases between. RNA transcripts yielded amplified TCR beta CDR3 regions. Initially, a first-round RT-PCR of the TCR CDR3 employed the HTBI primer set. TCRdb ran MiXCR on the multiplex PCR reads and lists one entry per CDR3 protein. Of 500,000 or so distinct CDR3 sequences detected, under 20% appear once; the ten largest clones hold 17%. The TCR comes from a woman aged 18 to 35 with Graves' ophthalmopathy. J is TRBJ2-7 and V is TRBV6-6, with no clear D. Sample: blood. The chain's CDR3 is CASSYSISRYEQYF. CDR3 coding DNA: TGTGCCAGCAGTTACTCGATATCTCGTTACGAGCAGTACTTC.